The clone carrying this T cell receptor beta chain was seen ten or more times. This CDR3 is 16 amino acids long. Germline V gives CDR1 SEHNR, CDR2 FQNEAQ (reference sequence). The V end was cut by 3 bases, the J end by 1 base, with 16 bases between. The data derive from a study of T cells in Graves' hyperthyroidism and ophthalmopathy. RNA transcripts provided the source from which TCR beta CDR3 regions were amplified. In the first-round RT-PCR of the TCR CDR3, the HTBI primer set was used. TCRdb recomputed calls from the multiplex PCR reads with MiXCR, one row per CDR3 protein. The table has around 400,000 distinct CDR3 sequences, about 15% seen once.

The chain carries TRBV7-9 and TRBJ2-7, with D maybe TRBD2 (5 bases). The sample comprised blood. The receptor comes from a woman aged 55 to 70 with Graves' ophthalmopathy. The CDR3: CASSFSTGGVSYEQYF. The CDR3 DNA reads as TGTGCCAGCAGCTTTTCAACTGGAGGCGTATCCTACGAGCAGTACTTC.